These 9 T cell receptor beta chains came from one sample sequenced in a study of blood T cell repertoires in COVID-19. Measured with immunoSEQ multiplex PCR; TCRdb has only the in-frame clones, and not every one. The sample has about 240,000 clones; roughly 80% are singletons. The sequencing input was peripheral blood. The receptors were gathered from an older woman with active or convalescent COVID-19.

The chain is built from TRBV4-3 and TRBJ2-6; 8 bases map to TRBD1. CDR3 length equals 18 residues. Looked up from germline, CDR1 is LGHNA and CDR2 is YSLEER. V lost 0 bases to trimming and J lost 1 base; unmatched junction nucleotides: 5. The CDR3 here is CASSQEAGGASGANVLTF. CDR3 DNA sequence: TGCGCCAGCAGCCAAGAGGCAGGGGGCGCGTCTGGGGCCAACGTCCTGACTTTC.

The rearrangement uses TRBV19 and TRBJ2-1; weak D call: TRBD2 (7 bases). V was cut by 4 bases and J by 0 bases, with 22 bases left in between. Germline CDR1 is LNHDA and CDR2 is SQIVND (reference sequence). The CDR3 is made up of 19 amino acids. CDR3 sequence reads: CASSTHGGAIRSSYNEQFF. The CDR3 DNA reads TGTGCCAGTAGTACCCATGGGGGGGCCATTCGGAGCTCCTACAATGAGCAGTTCTTC.

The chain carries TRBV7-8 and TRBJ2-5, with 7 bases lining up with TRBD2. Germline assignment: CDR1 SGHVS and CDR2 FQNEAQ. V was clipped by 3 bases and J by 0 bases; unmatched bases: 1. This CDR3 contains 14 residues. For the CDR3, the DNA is TGTGCCAGCAGCTTGGGGGGGGACCAAGAGACCCAGTACTTC. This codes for CASSLGGDQETQYF.

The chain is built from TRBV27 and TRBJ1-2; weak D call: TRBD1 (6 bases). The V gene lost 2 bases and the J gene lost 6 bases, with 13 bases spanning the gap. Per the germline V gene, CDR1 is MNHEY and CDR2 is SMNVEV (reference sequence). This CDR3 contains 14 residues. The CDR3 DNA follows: TGTGCCAGCAGTTTAGCGGCGGCAGGGGATGGCTACACCTTC. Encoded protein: CASSLAAAGDGYTF.

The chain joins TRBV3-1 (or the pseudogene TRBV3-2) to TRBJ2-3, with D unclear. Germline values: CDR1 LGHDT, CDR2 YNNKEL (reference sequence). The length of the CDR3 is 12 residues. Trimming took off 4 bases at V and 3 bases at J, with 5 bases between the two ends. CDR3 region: CASSLLTDTQYF. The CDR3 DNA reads TGTGCCAGCAGCCTTTTAACAGATACGCAGTATTTT.

CDR3 region: CASSARQGQPQHF. The CDR3 nucleotides read TGTGCCAGCAGCGCGAGACAGGGTCAGCCCCAGCATTTT. The rearrangement links TRBV7-2 to TRBJ1-5; 7 bases match TRBD1. Per the germline V gene, CDR1 is SGHTA and CDR2 is FQGNSA. The CDR3 runs to 13 residues. After removal of 5 bases from V and 6 bases from J, the junction contained 4 bases not matched to a gene.

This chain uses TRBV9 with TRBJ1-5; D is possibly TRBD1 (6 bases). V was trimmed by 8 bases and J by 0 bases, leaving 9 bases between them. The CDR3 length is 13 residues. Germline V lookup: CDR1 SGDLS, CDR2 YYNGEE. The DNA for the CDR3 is TGTGCCAGTAACAGGGATAGCAATCAGCCCCAGCATTTT. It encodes CASNRDSNQPQHF. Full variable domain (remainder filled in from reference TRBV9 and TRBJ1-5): DSGVTQTPKHLITATGQRVTLRCSPRSGDLSVYWYQQSLDQGLQFLIQYYNGEERAKGNILERFSAQQFPDLHSELNLSSLELGDSALYFCASNRDSNQPQHFGDGTRLSIL.

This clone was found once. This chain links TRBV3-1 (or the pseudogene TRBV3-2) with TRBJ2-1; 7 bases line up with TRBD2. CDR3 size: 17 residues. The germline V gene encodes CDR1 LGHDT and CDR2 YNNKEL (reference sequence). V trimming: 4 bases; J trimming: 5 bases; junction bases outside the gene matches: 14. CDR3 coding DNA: TGTGCCAGCAGCCCGGAAAAGGGACTACCCAAAGACAATGAGCAGTTCTTC. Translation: CASSPEKGLPKDNEQFF.

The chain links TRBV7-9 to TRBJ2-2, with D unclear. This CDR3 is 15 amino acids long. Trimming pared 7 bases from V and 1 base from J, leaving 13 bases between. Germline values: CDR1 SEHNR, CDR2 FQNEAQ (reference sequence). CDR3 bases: TGTGCCAGCACACCGAGGCCGGGGAACACCGGGGAGCTGTTTTTT. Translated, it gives CASTPRPGNTGELFF.